This T cell receptor (beta chain) appears in the sequencing data of a study of cytomegalovirus exposure and HLA in healthy donors. CDR3 length: 13 residues. Per the germline V gene, CDR1 is SNHLY and CDR2 is FYNNEI. Trimming left V 6 bases short and J 9 bases short, with 15 bases between. Primers included in the PCR were 60 Vbeta and 13 Jbeta primers. Profiling relied on immunoSEQ multiplex PCR, and the TCRdb table lists in-frame clones only, not all of them. There are approximately 300,000 clones in the sample; approximately 84% occur only once, and roughly 2% lies in the top ten. Overall study results and limits: Later analysis indicated greater clonal expansion among HLA-associated TCR beta chains than among equally common other chains. TCR beta chains numbering some 150 were designated cytomegalovirus-associated. The study reported that TCR beta sequences accurately predicted HLA-A and HLA-B alleles in most subjects.

On this clone: The antigen is not known.

Sequencing was carried out using PBMCs. The clonotype originates from a middle-aged woman in good health and CMV-seropositive. The chain couples TRBV2 to TRBJ2-1; possibly TRBD1 for D (5 bases). This CDR3 reads CASRGQGDGEQFF. For the CDR3, the DNA is TGTGCCAGCAGAGGCCAGGGTGATGGTGAGCAGTTCTTC.